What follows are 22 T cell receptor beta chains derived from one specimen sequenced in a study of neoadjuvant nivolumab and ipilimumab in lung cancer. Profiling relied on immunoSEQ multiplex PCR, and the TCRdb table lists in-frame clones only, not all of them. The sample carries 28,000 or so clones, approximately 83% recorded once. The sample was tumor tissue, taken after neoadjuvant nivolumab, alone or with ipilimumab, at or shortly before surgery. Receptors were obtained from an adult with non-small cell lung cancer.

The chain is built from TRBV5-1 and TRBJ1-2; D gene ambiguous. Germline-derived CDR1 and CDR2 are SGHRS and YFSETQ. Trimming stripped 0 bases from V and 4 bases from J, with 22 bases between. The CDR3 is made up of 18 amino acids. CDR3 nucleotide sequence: TGCGCCAGCAGCTTGGATCCTGATAAAGCTAAGCGAACCTATGGCTACACCTTC. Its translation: CASSLDPDKAKRTYGYTF. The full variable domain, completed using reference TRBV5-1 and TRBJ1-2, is KAGVTQTPRYLIKTRGQQVTLSCSPISGHRSVSWYQQTPGQGLQFLFEYFSETQRNKGNFPGRFSGRQFSNSRSEMNVSTLELGDSALYLCASSLDPDKAKRTYGYTFGSGTRLTVV.

DNA of the CDR3: TGTGCCAGCAGCTTAAGAAGTTTGGCGGAAAAACTGTTTTTT. This gives the protein CASSLRSLAEKLFF. The chain recombines TRBV7-3 with TRBJ1-4; D gene uncertain. Germline V gene sequence: CDR1 SGHTA, CDR2 FQGTGA. V lost 1 base and J lost 8, with 11 bases in between. This CDR3 comprises 14 residues.

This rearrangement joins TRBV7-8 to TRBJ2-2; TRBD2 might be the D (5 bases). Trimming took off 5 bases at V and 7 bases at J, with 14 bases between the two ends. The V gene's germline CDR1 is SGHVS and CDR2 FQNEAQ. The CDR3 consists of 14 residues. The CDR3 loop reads CASSRGTADGELFF. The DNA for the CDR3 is TGTGCCAGCAGCCGGGGAACTGCTGACGGGGAGCTGTTTTTT.

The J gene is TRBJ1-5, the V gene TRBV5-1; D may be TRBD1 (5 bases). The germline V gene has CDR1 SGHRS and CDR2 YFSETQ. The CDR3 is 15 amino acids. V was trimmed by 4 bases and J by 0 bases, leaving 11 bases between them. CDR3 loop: CASSPGLVSNQPQHF. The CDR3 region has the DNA TGCGCCAGCAGCCCGGGGCTGGTTAGCAATCAGCCCCAGCATTTT.

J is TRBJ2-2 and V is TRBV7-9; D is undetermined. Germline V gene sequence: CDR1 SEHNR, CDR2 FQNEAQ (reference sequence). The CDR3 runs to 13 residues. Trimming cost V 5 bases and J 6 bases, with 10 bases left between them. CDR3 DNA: TGTGCCAGCAGCAAGCTTAACCCCGGGGAGCTGTTTTTT. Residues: CASSKLNPGELFF.

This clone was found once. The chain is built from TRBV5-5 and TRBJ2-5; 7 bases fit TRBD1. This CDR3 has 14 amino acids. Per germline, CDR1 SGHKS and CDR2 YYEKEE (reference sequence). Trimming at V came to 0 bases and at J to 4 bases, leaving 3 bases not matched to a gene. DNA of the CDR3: TGTGCCAGCAGCTTGGTGACAGGGAGAGAGACCCAGTACTTC. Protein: CASSLVTGRETQYF. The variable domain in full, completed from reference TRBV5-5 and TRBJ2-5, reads DAGVTQSPTHLIKTRGQQVTLRCSPISGHKSVSWYQQVLGQGPQFIFQYYEKEERGRGNFPDRFSARQFPNYSSELNVNALLLGDSALYLCASSLVTGRETQYFGPGTRLLVL.

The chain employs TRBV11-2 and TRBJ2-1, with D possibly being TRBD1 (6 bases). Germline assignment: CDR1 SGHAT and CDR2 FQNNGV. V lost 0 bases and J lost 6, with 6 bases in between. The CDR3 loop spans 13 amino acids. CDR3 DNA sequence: TGTGCCAGCAGCTTAGACAGGGGCAATGAGCAGTTCTTC. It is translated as CASSLDRGNEQFF.

CDR3 nucleotides: TGTGCCAGCAGCTCCCCCTGGGACTATCAGCGGGGGGGAGATACGCAGTATTTT. Amino acid sequence: CASSSPWDYQRGGDTQYF. This sequence joins TRBV7-6 and TRBJ2-3, with 10 bases fitting TRBD2. The junction had 15 bases not matched to a gene; V was cut back by 4 bases and J by 5 bases. There are 18 residues in the CDR3. CDR1 SGHVS and CDR2 FNYEAQ come from the germline V gene.

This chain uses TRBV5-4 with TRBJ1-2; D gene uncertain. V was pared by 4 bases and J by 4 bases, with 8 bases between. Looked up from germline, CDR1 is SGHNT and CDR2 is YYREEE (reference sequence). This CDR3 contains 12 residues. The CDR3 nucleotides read TGTGCCAGCAGCGGGGAAGGCTATGGCTACACCTTC. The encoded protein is CASSGEGYGYTF. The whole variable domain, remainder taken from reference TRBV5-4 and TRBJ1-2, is ETGVTQSPTHLIKTRGQQVTLRCSSQSGHNTVSWYQQALGQGPQFIFQYYREEENGRGNFPPRFSGLQFPNYSSELNVNALELDDSALYLCASSGEGYGYTFGSGTRLTVV.

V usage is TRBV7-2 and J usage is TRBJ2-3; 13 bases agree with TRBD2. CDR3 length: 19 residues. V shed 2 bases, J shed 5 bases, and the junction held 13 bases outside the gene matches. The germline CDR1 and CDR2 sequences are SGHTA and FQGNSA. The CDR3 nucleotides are TGTGCCAGCAGCTTAATCGGGCAGCGGACTAGCGGGAGTAGAGATACGCAGTATTTT. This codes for CASSLIGQRTSGSRDTQYF. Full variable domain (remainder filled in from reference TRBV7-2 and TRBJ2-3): GAGVSQSPSNKVTEKGKDVELRCDPISGHTALYWYRQSLGQGLEFLIYFQGNSAPDKSGLPSDRFSAERTGGSVSTLTIQRTQQEDSAVYLCASSLIGQRTSGSRDTQYFGPGTRLTVL.

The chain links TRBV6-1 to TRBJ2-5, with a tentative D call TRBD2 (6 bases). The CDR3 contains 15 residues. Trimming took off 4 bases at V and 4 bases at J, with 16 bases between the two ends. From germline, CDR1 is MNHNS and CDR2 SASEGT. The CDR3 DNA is TGTGCCAGCAGTGCTTCGGGACTCTACGGAGAGACCCAGTACTTC. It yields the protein CASSASGLYGETQYF.

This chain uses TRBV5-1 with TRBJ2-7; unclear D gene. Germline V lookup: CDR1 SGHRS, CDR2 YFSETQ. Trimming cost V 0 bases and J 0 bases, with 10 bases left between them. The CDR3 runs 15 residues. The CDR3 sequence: CASSLVWTASYEQYF. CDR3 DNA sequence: TGCGCCAGCAGCTTGGTTTGGACGGCCTCCTACGAGCAGTACTTC.

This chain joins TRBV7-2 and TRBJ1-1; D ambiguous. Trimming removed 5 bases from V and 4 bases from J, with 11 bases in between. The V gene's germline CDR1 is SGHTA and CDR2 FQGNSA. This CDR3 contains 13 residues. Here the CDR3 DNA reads TGTGCCAGCAGCCAATACATCGCCACTGAAGCTTTCTTT. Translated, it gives CASSQYIATEAFF.

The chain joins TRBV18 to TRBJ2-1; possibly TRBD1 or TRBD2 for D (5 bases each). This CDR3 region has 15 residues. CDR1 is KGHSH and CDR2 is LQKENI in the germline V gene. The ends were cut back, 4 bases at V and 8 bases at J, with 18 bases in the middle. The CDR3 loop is CASSRPGTEAHEQFF. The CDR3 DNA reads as TGTGCCAGCTCACGACCCGGGACGGAGGCCCATGAGCAGTTCTTC.

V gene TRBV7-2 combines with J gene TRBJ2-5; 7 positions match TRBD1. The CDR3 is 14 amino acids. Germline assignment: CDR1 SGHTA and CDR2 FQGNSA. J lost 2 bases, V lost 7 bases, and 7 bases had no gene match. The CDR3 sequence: CASKNRGLQETQYF. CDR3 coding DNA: TGTGCCAGCAAAAACAGGGGTCTACAAGAGACCCAGTACTTC.

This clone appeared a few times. CDR3 sequence: CASSLEYEQYF. In nucleotides, the CDR3 is TGTGCCAGCAGCTTAGAGTACGAGCAGTACTTC. The chain links TRBV7-9 to TRBJ2-7, with D uncertain. V lost 1 base, J lost 4 bases, and 2 bases lay in between. CDR3 length: 11 amino acids. Germline CDR1 and CDR2: SEHNR and FQNEAQ (reference sequence).

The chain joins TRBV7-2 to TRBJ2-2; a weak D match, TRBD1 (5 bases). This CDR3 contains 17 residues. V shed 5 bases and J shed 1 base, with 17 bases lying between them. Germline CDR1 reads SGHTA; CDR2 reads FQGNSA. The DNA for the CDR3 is TGTGCCAGCAGCCATGGGCAGGGAAGGGGGAACACCGGGGAGCTGTTTTTT. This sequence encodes CASSHGQGRGNTGELFF.

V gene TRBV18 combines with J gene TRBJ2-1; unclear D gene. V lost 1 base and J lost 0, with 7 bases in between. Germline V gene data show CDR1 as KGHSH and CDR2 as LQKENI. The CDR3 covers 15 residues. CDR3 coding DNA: TGTGCCAGCTCACCACGGAAGACCTCCTACAATGAGCAGTTCTTC. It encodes CASSPRKTSYNEQFF.

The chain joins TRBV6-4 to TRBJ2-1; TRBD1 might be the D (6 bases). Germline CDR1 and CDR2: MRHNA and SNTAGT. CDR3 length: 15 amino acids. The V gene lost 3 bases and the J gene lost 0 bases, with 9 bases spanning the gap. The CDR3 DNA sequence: TGTGCCAGCAGTGAAAGAGGGGGCTCCTACAATGAGCAGTTCTTC. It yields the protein CASSERGGSYNEQFF.

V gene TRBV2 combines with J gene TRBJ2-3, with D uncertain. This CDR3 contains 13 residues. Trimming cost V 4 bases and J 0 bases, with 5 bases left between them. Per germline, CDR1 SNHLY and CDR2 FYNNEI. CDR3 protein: CASSVSSTDTQYF. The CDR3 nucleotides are TGTGCCAGCAGTGTATCTAGCACAGATACGCAGTATTTT. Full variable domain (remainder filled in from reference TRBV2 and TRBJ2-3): EPEVTQTPSHQVTQMGQEVILRCVPISNHLYFYWYRQILGQKVEFLVSFYNNEISEKSEIFDDQFSVERPDGSNFTLKIRSTKLEDSAMYFCASSVSSTDTQYFGPGTRLTVL.

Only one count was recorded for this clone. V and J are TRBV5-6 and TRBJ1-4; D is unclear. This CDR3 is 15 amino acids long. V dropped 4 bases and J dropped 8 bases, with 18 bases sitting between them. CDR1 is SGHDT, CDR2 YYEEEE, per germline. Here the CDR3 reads CASSPVGSRYEKLFF. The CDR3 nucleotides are TGTGCCAGCAGCCCGGTGGGGAGTAGGTACGAAAAACTGTTTTTT.

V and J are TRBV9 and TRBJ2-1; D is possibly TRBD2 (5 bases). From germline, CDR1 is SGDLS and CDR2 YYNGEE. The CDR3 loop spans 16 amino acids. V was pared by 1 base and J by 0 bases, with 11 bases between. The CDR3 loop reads CASSVYSDTSYNEQFF. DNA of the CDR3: TGTGCCAGCAGCGTATATAGCGACACCTCCTACAATGAGCAGTTCTTC.